This paragraph covers one T cell receptor beta chain sequence. Germline V lookup: CDR1 SNHLY, CDR2 FYNNEI. The CDR3 consists of 16 residues. Unmatched junction bases numbered 10, after V lost 5 bases and J lost 6 bases. Using RNA template, CDR3s of TCR alpha and beta were amplified with iRepertoire arm-PCR. One entry per CDR3 protein, called by TCRdb with MiXCR from the multiplex PCR reads. The sample lists 170,000 or so distinct CDR3 sequences, approximately 40% seen once, with roughly 5.2% in the top ten. This specimen belongs to a study of glioma-infiltrating T cells. This sequence joins TRBV2 and TRBJ2-4; 10 bases match TRBD2. Input material: glioma tissue, nonneoplastic brain tissue, or PBMCs (not recorded which). This receptor was obtained from a human donor with low-grade glioma or glioblastoma, undergoing nonglioma brain surgery, or in good health (not recorded which). The CDR3 coding sequence is TGTGCCAGCAGTAACTCCGGAGCGGGAGGGGGAAACATTCAGTACTTC. Protein product: CASSNSGAGGGNIQYF.